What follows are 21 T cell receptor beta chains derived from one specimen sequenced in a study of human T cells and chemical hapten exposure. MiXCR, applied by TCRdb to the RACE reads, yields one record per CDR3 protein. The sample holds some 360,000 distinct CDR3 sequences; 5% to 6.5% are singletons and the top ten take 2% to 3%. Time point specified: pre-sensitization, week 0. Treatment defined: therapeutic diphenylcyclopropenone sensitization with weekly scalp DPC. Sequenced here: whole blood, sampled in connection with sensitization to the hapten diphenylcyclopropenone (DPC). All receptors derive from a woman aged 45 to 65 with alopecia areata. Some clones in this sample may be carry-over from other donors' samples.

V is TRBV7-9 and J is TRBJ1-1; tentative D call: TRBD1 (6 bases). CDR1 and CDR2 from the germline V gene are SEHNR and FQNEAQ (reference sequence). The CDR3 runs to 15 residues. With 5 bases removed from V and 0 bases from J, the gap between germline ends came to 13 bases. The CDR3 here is CASSTGQSMNTEAFF. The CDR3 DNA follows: TGTGCCAGCAGCACCGGACAGTCCATGAACACTGAAGCTTTCTTT.

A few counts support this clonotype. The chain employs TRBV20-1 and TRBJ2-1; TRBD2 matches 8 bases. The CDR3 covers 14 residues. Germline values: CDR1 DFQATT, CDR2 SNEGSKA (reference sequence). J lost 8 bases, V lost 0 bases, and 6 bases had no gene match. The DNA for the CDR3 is TGCAGTGCTAGAGAGGTCGGGGGGGCGGATGAGCAGTTCTTC. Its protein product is CSAREVGGADEQFF.

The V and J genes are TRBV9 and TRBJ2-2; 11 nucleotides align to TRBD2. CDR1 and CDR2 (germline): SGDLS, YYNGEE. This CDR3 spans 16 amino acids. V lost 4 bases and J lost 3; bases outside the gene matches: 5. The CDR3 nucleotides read TGTGCCAGCAGCCACGGGACTAGCGGATACACCGGGGAGCTGTTTTTT. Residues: CASSHGTSGYTGELFF.

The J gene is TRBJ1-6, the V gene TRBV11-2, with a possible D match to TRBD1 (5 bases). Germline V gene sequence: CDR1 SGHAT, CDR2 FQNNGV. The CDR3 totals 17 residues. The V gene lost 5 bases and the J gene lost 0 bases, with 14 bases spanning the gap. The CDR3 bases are TGTGCCAGCAGCCCGGGACCGTCGAGCTCCTATAATTCACCCCTCCACTTT. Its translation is CASSPGPSSSYNSPLHF.

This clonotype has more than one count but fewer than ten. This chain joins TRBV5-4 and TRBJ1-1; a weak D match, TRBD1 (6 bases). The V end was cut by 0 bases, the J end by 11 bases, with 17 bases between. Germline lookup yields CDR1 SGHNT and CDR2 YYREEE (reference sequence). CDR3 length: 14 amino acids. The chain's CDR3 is CASSLAIGGSEAFF. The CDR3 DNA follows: TGTGCCAGCAGCTTGGCTATAGGGGGATCCGAGGCTTTCTTT.

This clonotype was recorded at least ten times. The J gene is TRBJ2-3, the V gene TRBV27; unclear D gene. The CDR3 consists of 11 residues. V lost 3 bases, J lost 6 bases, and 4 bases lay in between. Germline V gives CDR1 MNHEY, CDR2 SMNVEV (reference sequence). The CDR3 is CASSFMDTQYF. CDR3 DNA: TGTGCCAGCAGTTTCATGGATACGCAGTATTTT.

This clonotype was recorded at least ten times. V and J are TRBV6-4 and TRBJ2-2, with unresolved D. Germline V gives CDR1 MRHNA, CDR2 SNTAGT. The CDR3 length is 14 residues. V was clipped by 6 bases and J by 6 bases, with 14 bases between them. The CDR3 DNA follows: TGTGCCAGCAGCCCCTCTTTTACGGCCGGGGAGCTGTTTTTT. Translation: CASSPSFTAGELFF.

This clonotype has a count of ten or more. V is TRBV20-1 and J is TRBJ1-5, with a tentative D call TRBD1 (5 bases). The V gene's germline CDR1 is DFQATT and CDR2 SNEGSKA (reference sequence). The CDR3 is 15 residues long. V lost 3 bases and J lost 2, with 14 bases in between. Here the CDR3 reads CSASYAEGGNQPQHF. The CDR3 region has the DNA TGCAGTGCTAGTTACGCGGAAGGGGGCAATCAGCCCCAGCATTTT.

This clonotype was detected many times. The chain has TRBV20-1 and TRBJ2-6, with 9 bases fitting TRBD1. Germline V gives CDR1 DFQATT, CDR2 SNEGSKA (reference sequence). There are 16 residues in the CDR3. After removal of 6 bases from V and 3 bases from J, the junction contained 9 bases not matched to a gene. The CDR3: CSATQGAPRGANVLTF. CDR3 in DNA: TGCAGTGCCACACAGGGGGCGCCCCGTGGGGCCAACGTCCTGACTTTC.

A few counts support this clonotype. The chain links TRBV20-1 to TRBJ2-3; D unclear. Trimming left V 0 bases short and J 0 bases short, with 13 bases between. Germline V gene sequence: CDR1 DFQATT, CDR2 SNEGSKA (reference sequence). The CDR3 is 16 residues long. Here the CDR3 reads CSARDLDPSSTDTQYF. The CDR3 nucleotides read TGCAGTGCTAGAGACCTAGACCCGTCTAGCACAGATACGCAGTATTTT.

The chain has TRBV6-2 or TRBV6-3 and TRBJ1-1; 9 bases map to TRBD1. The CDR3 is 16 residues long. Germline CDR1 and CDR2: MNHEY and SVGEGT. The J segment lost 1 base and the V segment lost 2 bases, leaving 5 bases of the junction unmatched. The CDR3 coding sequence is TGTGCCAGCAGTTACCCTAGGACAGGGGCGAACACTGAAGCTTTCTTT. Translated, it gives CASSYPRTGANTEAFF.

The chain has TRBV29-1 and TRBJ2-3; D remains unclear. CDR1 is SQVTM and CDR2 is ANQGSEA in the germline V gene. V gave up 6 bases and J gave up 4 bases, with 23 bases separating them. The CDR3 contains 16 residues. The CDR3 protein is CSVKKEAGSPPDTQYF. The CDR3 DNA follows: TGCAGCGTAAAAAAGGAAGCAGGCTCCCCCCCAGATACGCAGTATTTT.

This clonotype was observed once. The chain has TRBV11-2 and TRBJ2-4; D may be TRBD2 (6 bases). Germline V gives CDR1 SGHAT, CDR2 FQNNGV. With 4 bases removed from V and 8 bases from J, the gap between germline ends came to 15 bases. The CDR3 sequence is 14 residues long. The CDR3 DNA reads TGTGCCAGCAGCTCCGACACCTCGGGAGACATTCAGTACTTC. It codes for CASSSDTSGDIQYF.

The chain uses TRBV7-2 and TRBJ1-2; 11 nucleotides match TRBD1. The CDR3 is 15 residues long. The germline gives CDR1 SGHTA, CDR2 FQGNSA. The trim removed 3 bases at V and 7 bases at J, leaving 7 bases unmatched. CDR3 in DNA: TGTGCCAGCAGCTTGAGGACAGGGGGCGGAGCTGGCTACACCTTC. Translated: CASSLRTGGGAGYTF.

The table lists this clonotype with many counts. CDR3 protein: CASSISPALAGATDTQYF. DNA of the CDR3: TGTGCCAGCAGCATCTCTCCGGCTCTGGCGGGAGCTACAGATACGCAGTATTTT. The V gene is TRBV7-9, the J gene TRBJ2-3, with 7 bases fitting TRBD2. The V segment lost 5 bases and the J segment 3 bases; nucleotides outside the gene matches: 17. From germline, CDR1 is SEHNR and CDR2 FQNEAQ (reference sequence). The CDR3 contains 18 residues.

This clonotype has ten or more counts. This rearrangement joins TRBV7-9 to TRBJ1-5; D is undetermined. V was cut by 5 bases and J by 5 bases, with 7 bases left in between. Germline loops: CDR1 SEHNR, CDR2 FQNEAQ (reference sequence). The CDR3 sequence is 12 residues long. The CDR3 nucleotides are TGTGCCAGCAGCGGGCAGGATCAGCCCCAGCATTTT. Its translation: CASSGQDQPQHF.

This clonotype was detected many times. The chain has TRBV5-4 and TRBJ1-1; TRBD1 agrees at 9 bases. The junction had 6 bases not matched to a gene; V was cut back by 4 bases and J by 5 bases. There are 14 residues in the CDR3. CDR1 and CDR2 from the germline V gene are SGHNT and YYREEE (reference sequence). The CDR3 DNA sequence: TGTGCCAGCAGCGCCGGACAGGGGAGGACTGAAGCTTTCTTT. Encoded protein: CASSAGQGRTEAFF.

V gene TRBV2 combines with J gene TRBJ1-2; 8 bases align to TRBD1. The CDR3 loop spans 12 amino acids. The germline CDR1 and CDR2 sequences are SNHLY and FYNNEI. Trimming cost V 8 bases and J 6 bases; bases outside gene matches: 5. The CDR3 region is CASGSGGHGYTF. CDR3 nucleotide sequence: TGTGCCAGCGGATCAGGGGGCCATGGCTACACCTTC.

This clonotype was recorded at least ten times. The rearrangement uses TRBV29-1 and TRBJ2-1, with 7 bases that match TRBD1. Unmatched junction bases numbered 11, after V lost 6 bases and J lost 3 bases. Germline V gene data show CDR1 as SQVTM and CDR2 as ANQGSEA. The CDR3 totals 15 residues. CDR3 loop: CSVEPKGGSYNEQFF. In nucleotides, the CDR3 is TGCAGCGTCGAACCCAAAGGGGGCAGCTACAATGAGCAGTTCTTC.

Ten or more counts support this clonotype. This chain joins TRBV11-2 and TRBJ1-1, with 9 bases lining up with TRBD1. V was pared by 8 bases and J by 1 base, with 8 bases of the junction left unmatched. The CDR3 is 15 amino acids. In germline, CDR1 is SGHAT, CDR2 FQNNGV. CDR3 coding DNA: TGTGCCAGCTTAAAAACGACAGGGGGGAACACTGAAGCTTTCTTT. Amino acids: CASLKTTGGNTEAFF.

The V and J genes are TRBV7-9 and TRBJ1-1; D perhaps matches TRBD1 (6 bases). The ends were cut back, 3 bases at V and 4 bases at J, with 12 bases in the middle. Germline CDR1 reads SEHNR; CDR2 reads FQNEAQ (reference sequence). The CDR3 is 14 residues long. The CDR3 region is CASSFGGASTEAFF. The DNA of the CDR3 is TGTGCCAGCAGCTTTGGGGGGGCGTCCACTGAAGCTTTCTTT.